This T cell receptor beta chain comes out of a study of T-cell reconstitution after alpha-beta-depleted transplantation in children. A library of TCRbeta sequences, prepared with unique molecular identifiers, was generated. TCRdb reprocessed the PCR reads with MiXCR, giving one entry per CDR3 protein. The sample lists about 1,000,000 distinct CDR3 sequences, about 31% occurring once. This clonotype was seen only a few times. Between the trimmed V and J ends, which lost 5 bases and 4 bases, there was a span of 15 bases. Germline CDR1 and CDR2: SGHTA and FQGTGA. The CDR3 has 16 residues. This TCR derives from a boy in the first two years of life who had a stem cell transplant for SCID, so the T cells may come from the graft donor. This sample comprised PBMCs, mostly from graft donor cells, obtained 360 days after TCRalphabeta/CD19-depleted stem cell transplant. V gene TRBV7-3 combines with J gene TRBJ2-6, with a tentative D call TRBD1 (6 bases). This CDR3 reads CASSPVTGTGANVLTF. CDR3 bases: TGTGCCAGCAGCCCCGTCACAGGGACCGGGGCCAACGTCCTGACTTTC.